These T cell receptor beta chains were read from a single sample in a study of CD8 T cells in ankylosing spondylitis. A single record per CDR3 protein comes from TCRdb applying MiXCR to the 5' RACE reads. The sample holds 250,000 or so distinct CDR3 sequences, more than 20% seen once. The specimen was blood, either unsorted or a sorted T cell fraction (not recorded which). These receptor sequences come from a male donor with ankylosing spondylitis or in good health (not recorded which). The CDR3 runs from the conserved cysteine through the conserved F or W. Each record gives: V gene, D gene, clone size, J gene, CDR3 protein, CDR3 DNA. D genes are given only for firm matches. Only part of the rows carry a size: once, few, many, or a class if the clone is expanded.

v_gene: TRBV4-1; d_gene: NA; abundance: many; j_gene: TRBJ2-3; CDR3aa: CASSQGRESHTDTQYF; CDR3nt: TGCGCCAGCAGCCAGGGCAGGGAGAGCCACACAGATACGCAGTATTTT
v_gene: TRBV20-1; d_gene: NA; abundance: many; j_gene: TRBJ1-3; CDR3aa: CSARDQGASGNTIYF; CDR3nt: TGCAGTGCTAGAGATCAGGGTGCCTCTGGAAACACCATATATTTT
v_gene: TRBV5-4; d_gene: NA; abundance: NA; j_gene: TRBJ2-7; CDR3aa: CASSFGRTYEQYF; CDR3nt: TGTGCCAGCAGCTTTGGCAGAACCTACGAGCAGTACTTC
v_gene: TRBV10-3; d_gene: NA; abundance: many; j_gene: TRBJ1-1; CDR3aa: CAISDSPGGTEAFF; CDR3nt: TGTGCCATCAGTGATAGCCCCGGGGGCACTGAAGCTTTCTTT
v_gene: TRBV29-1; d_gene: TRBD1; abundance: few; j_gene: TRBJ2-7; CDR3aa: CSVSPGTGSYEQYF; CDR3nt: TGCAGCGTTTCCCCCGGGACAGGTTCCTACGAGCAGTACTTC
v_gene: TRBV6-6; d_gene: NA; abundance: NA; j_gene: TRBJ1-1; CDR3aa: CASSRNHNTEAFF; CDR3nt: TGTGCCAGCAGTAGAAACCATAACACTGAAGCTTTCTTT
v_gene: TRBV7-9; d_gene: NA; abundance: many; j_gene: TRBJ2-4; CDR3aa: CASSLGAGLAKNIQYF; CDR3nt: TGTGCCAGCAGCCTAGGGGCAGGCCTAGCCAAAAACATTCAGTACTTC
v_gene: TRBV12-3/TRBV12-4; d_gene: NA; abundance: many; j_gene: TRBJ2-6; CDR3aa: CASSLGGSGANVLTF; CDR3nt: TGTGCCAGCAGTTTGGGCGGCTCTGGGGCCAACGTCCTGACTTTC
v_gene: TRBV20-1; d_gene: NA; abundance: many; j_gene: TRBJ2-3; CDR3aa: CSAPPSAGPTDTQYF; CDR3nt: TGCAGTGCCCCGCCAAGCGCGGGGCCCACAGATACGCAGTATTTT
v_gene: TRBV21-1; d_gene: NA; abundance: many; j_gene: TRBJ1-5; CDR3aa: CASSLVPGFLSNQPQHF; CDR3nt: TGTGCCAGCAGTCTTGTTCCGGGGTTTCTGAGCAATCAGCCCCAGCATTTT
v_gene: TRBV5-1; d_gene: TRBD1; abundance: many; j_gene: TRBJ2-2; CDR3aa: CASSLEGQGDTGELFF; CDR3nt: TGCGCCAGCAGCTTGGAGGGACAGGGGGACACCGGGGAGCTGTTTTTT
v_gene: TRBV29-1; d_gene: NA; abundance: many; j_gene: TRBJ1-3; CDR3aa: CSVDSYHTIYF; CDR3nt: TGCAGCGTTGATTCATACCACACCATATATTTT
v_gene: TRBV20-1; d_gene: NA; abundance: few; j_gene: TRBJ1-6; CDR3aa: CSARVARSSYNSPLHF; CDR3nt: TGCAGTGCTAGAGTGGCCAGGAGCTCCTATAATTCACCCCTCCACTTT
v_gene: TRBV10-3; d_gene: TRBD2; abundance: NA; j_gene: TRBJ2-5; CDR3aa: CAISQRDGETQYF; CDR3nt: TGTGCCATCAGTCAGCGGGATGGGGAGACCCAGTACTTC
v_gene: TRBV29-1; d_gene: NA; abundance: few; j_gene: TRBJ2-5; CDR3aa: CSAHSGQETQYF; CDR3nt: TGCAGCGCCCATAGTGGCCAAGAGACCCAGTACTTC
v_gene: TRBV20-1; d_gene: NA; abundance: NA; j_gene: TRBJ1-5; CDR3aa: CSARGYSGGGNQPQHF; CDR3nt: TGCAGTGCTAGAGGGTACAGTGGGGGGGGCAATCAGCCCCAGCATTTT
v_gene: TRBV28; d_gene: NA; abundance: few; j_gene: TRBJ2-6; CDR3aa: CASGSGANVLTF; CDR3nt: TGTGCCAGCGGCTCTGGGGCCAACGTCCTGACTTTC
v_gene: TRBV30; d_gene: TRBD1; abundance: few; j_gene: TRBJ2-7; CDR3aa: CAWSVILGQGYEQYF; CDR3nt: TGTGCCTGGAGTGTAATATTGGGACAGGGCTACGAGCAGTACTTC
v_gene: TRBV12-3/TRBV12-4; d_gene: NA; abundance: few; j_gene: TRBJ1-2; CDR3aa: CASSLDGVNYGYTF; CDR3nt: TGTGCCAGCAGTTTAGACGGAGTAAACTATGGCTACACCTTC
v_gene: TRBV20-1; d_gene: NA; abundance: many; j_gene: TRBJ2-1; CDR3aa: CSARDLRADEQFF; CDR3nt: TGCAGTGCTAGAGATCTCAGGGCCGATGAGCAGTTCTTC
v_gene: TRBV5-1; d_gene: TRBD2; abundance: NA; j_gene: TRBJ2-1; CDR3aa: CASSGGLAGDNEQFF; CDR3nt: TGCGCCAGCAGCGGGGGACTAGCGGGAGACAATGAGCAGTTCTTC
v_gene: TRBV20-1; d_gene: NA; abundance: many; j_gene: TRBJ2-3; CDR3aa: CSARGLGRTDTQYF; CDR3nt: TGCAGTGCTAGAGGGTTGGGGCGCACAGATACGCAGTATTTT
v_gene: TRBV10-3; d_gene: NA; abundance: once; j_gene: TRBJ2-7; CDR3aa: CATGTPPYEQYF; CDR3nt: TGTGCCACCGGGACACCACCCTACGAGCAGTACTTC